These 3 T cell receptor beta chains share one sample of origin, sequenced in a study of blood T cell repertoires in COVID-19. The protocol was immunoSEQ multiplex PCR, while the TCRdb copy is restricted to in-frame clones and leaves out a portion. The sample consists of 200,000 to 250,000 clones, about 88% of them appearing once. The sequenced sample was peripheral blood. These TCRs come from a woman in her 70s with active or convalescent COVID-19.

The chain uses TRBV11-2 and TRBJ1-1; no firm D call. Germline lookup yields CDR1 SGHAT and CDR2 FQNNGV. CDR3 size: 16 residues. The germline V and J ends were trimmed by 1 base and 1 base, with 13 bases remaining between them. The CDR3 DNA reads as TGTGCCAGCAGCTTAGGACTTAGGCCACAGAACACTGAAGCTTTCTTT. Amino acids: CASSLGLRPQNTEAFF.

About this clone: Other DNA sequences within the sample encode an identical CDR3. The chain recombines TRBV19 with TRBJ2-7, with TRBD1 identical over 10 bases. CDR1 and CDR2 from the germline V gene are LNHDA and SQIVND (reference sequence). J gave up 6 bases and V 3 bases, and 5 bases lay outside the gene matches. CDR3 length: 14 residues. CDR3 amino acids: CASSIDRGRREQYF. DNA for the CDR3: TGTGCCAGTAGTATCGACAGGGGGCGCCGCGAGCAGTACTTC.

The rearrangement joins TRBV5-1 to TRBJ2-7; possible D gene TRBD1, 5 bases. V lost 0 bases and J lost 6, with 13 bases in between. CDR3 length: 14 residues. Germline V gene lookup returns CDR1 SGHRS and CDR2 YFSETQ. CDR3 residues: CASSLVGQGGEQYF. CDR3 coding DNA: TGCGCCAGCAGCTTGGTCGGCCAGGGCGGCGAGCAGTACTTC. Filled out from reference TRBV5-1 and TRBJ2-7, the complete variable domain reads KAGVTQTPRYLIKTRGQQVTLSCSPISGHRSVSWYQQTPGQGLQFLFEYFSETQRNKGNFPGRFSGRQFSNSRSEMNVSTLELGDSALYLCASSLVGQGGEQYFGPGTRLTVT.